This entry features one T cell receptor beta chain sequence. The cohort excluded patients with autoimmune disease history or systemic immunosuppression. Data came from immunoSEQ multiplex PCR; TCRdb stores just in-frame clones and leaves some out. This table holds roughly 37,000 clones, 74% found once. The sample is drawn from a study of OX40 agonist ivuxolimab in advanced cancers. Study-wide background: Melanoma, hepatocellular carcinoma, head and neck or renal cell cancer occurred in dose-escalation patients. Three patients showed partial responses: one hepatocellular carcinoma and two cutaneous melanoma cases.

V was cut by 0 bases and J by 2 bases, with 4 bases left in between. CDR1 and CDR2 (germline): MNHEY, SVGAGI. There are 13 residues in the CDR3. This clonotype originated in an adult with an advanced solid tumor such as melanoma, head and neck, liver or kidney cancer. Here the sequenced sample was CD4+ or CD8+ T cells sorted from blood, taken in a trial of the OX40 agonist ivuxolimab. This chain uses TRBV6-5 with TRBJ1-2; D is undetermined. CDR3 bases: TGTGCCAGCAGTTACTCGGCCAACTATGGCTACACCTTC. As protein: CASSYSANYGYTF.